This passage covers 3 T cell receptor beta chains from one sample sequenced in a study of beta chain features in type 1 diabetes. Sequencing targeted expressed TCRB transcripts, as all isolated RNA had been reverse transcribed. TCRdb's table, derived via immunoSEQ multiplex PCR, lists solely in-frame clones and lacks some. The sample lists 150,000 to 190,000 clones; about 8.1% were seen once. What was sequenced was central memory CD4+ T cells from blood. The receptors here all came from a man aged 18 to 30 in good health.

The chain links TRBV11-3 to TRBJ2-5; D is unclear. V was shortened by 1 base and J by 3 bases, with 9 bases between the two germline ends. CDR1 and CDR2 from the germline V gene are SGHNT and YENEEA. The CDR3 loop spans 14 amino acids. The CDR3 spells CASSLVTREETQYF. The CDR3 DNA follows: TGTGCCAGCAGCTTAGTAACGAGAGAAGAGACCCAGTACTTC.

Ten or more counts support this clone. This chain joins TRBV30 and TRBJ2-7; possible D gene TRBD2, 5 bases. CDR3 length equals 12 residues. Germline V lookup: CDR1 GTSNPN, CDR2 SVGIG (reference sequence). Trimming pared 0 bases from V and 7 bases from J, leaving 10 bases between. CDR3 region: CAWSVIRREQYF. Here the CDR3 DNA reads TGTGCCTGGAGTGTAATTCGGAGGGAGCAGTACTTC.

V usage is TRBV27 and J usage is TRBJ2-7; 8 bases are shared with TRBD1. The CDR3 sequence is 17 residues long. With V trimmed by 2 bases and J by 0 bases, 9 bases remained unmatched. Germline values: CDR1 MNHEY, CDR2 SMNVEV (reference sequence). In DNA form, the CDR3 reads TGTGCCAGCAGTTTAGCCTCGCCGGGACAGGCCTCCTACGAGCAGTACTTC. Translated, it gives CASSLASPGQASYEQYF.